The source of this T cell receptor (beta chain) is a study of T-cell memory formation after mild COVID-19. Study details: Largely donor-specific TCR clusters were found. Findings and limits, study-wide: Later expanders leaned CD4+, whereas clones that contracted between day 15 and 85 were balanced CD4/CD8.

In germline, CDR1 is MNHNY, CDR2 SVGAGI (reference sequence). The CDR3 spans 14 residues. The trim removed 7 bases at V and 5 bases at J, leaving 4 bases unmatched. Constant-segment-primed 5'RACE gave TCR alpha and TCR beta cDNA libraries with sample barcodes and UMIs. TCRdb itself ran the 5' RACE reads through MiXCR, one entry per CDR3 protein. The data show some 490,000 distinct CDR3 sequences, around a sixth seen once. In this sample, this clonotype turned up a few times. Its antigen is unidentified. The sequencing sample was made of PBMCs or a T cell subset sorted from them (not recorded which). The chain is built from TRBV6-6 and TRBJ1-5; 11 bases fit TRBD1. The receptor was derived from an adult woman who had mild COVID-19 (a few samples of this study predate the infection). Cell type and time point are not known. This CDR3 reads CASKRTGGDQPQHF. In DNA, the CDR3 is TGTGCCAGCAAACGGACAGGGGGCGATCAGCCCCAGCATTTT.